This T cell receptor beta chain appears in the sequencing data of a study of blood T cell repertoires in COVID-19 (TCRdb year 2020). With regard to the full study: Samples covering the acute and convalescent phases of COVID-19 were provided by collaborators in the United States, Italy and Spain. The material from the prospective study consisted of cDNA or gDNA derived from T cells, B-cell-depleted T cells, or PBMCs. The repertoires were made available in a free public database intended to serve as a resource for research on the immune response to SARS-CoV-2. Samples were obtained from the ongoing ImmuneRACE study (first 160 participants) and from 1,200 or so subjects provided by 6 global collaborators. Deeply sampled blood TCRbeta repertoires from subjects exposed to, actively infected with, or recovered from COVID-19 were included in the dataset. The sample metadata nearly always contained a de-identified subject ID, COVID-19 status, age in years and sex. HLA class I and class II types, where available, came from metadata supplied by the sample provider rather than from assay-based typing. Study-level results and caveats: The amount of clinical and demographic metadata varied by source and participant and was provided uncurated.

With respect to this clone: Its specific antigen is unknown. One base away there is no much larger clone; base qualities are not given.

TCRbeta CDR3 regions were amplified from genomic DNA using the immunoSEQ Assay, a bias-controlled multiplex PCR. Concerning the study's data processing: The number of nucleated cells in each sample was estimated from the amplification of reference gene primers within the assay. Sequence reads were collapsed and filtered to measure the absolute abundance of every unique TCRbeta CDR3 rearrangement. For each sample, productive Simpson clonality was calculated by taking the square root of Simpson's diversity index across productive rearrangements. TCRdb retrieved this table from immuneACCESS and kept in-frame rearrangements only. Not all clones are present; in checked studies, unresolved V genes account for under half, and no reason is known for the remainder. That table supplies the V and J calls and clone size; D and trimming were determined from the DNA. Here the sample has 250,000 to 350,000 clones; approximately 92% occur a single time. The ten biggest clones cover less than 2.5% of the sample.

Participants in the prospective study were aged 18 to 89 years, lived in under 30 United States geographic areas, and enrolled through a virtual design. To assign participants to cohorts, the prospective study relied on clinical history that participants themselves reported in a screening survey and a study questionnaire. Recovered participants in ImmuneRACE Cohort 3 were defined as having two consecutive negative NP/OP PCR tests, clearance from a healthcare professional, or resolution of symptoms. Each participant in the prospective study had whole blood, serum and a nasopharyngeal or oropharyngeal swab collected by mobile phlebotomists. Additional blood draws and questionnaires over an approximately 2-month period could optionally be provided by prospective study participants. Blood samples from the prospective study were shipped frozen or at room temperature prior to DNA extraction. CDR1 and CDR2 are read off the germline V gene as KGHSH and LQKENI. The CDR3 starts with the cysteine, ends with the phenylalanine, and has 16 residues. Just the 48-base CDR3 DNA is kept, in frame starting at base 1. From V the trimming removes 3 bases and from J it removes 6 bases, while the gene matches leave 12 bases of the junction unaccounted for.

The sequencing sample was made of PBMCs or T cells enriched from blood (not recorded which). The rearranged segments are TRBV18 and TRBJ2-7, with TRBD1 identical over 9 junction bases. The receptor was isolated from a woman aged 18-30 years who had recovered from COVID-19. The sequenced DNA: TGTGCCAGCTCACCTCGGACAGGGGTCGGACCCGCCGAGCAGTACTTC. Its protein reads: CASSPRTGVGPAEQYF.